This TCR beta chain was sequenced for a study of cytomegalovirus exposure and HLA in healthy donors. As for the study in general: The roughly 670 first-cohort repertoires shared a platform with the 110 or so validation repertoires, as reported in a later analysis.

Assay used: immunoSEQ multiplex PCR; TCRdb lists only in-frame clones, some missing. The data contain 110,000 or so clones, roughly nine tenths of them seen just once; the ten biggest clones take up roughly 4%. With respect to this clone: What it recognizes is unknown.

CDR1 is MNHEY and CDR2 is SMNVEV in the germline V gene (reference sequence). The CDR3 runs 13 residues. V was pared by 4 bases and J by 8 bases, with 14 bases between. Study-wide results and limits: Cytomegalovirus-associated TCR beta chains were listed, numbering 150 to 200. As confirmed in vitro, a few CMV-associated chains were specific for CMV antigens. Rare sequences made up most TCRs, while some public TCRs were found in many donors.

Sequenced: PBMCs. This clonotype originated in a woman aged 18-29 years in good health and CMV-seropositive. The chain couples TRBV27 to TRBJ1-2; tentative D call: TRBD1 (6 bases). The CDR3 loop reads CASSYSTGKGYTF. The CDR3 nucleotides are TGTGCCAGCAGTTATTCCACAGGGAAAGGCTACACCTTC.